This T cell receptor beta chain was identified during a study of T cells after yellow fever vaccination. Study-level points and caveats: Clones that expanded after primary vaccination mostly reappeared after the booster (over 95% CD4, 88% CD8).

This clonotype was counted only a few times. Its target is not known. After removal of 0 bases from V and 4 bases from J, the junction contained 6 bases not matched to a gene. Germline values: CDR1 LGHNA, CDR2 YSLEER. The CDR3 length is 17 residues. TCRdb independently ran MiXCR on the 5' RACE reads; one entry per CDR3 protein. This sample carries roughly 330,000 distinct CDR3 sequences, roughly 6.8% of them seen once, and the ten largest clones take about 18%. The TCR sequence derives from a man in his late teens or twenties who received the YFV17D yellow fever vaccine. The genes are TRBV4-3 and TRBJ2-6, with 7 bases fitting TRBD1. The sequencing here drew on PBMCs, taken about 49 days after the first yellow fever vaccination. CDR3 DNA sequence: TGCGCCAGCAGCCAAGACGGCAGGGGGAGCGGGGCCAACGTCCTGACTTTC. It is translated as CASSQDGRGSGANVLTF.